This T cell receptor (beta chain) was sequenced in a study of shared clonotypes between healthy human individuals. At a deep level, the assay was run. Generated by immunoSEQ multiplex PCR, the TCRdb table keeps only in-frame clones and is missing some. The sample lists about 79,000 clones; 60% to 80% were seen once. The CDR3 is 19 amino acids. Trimming pared 5 bases from V and 7 bases from J, leaving 30 bases between. Looked up from germline, CDR1 is MDHEN and CDR2 is SYDVKM. This rearrangement joins TRBV28 to TRBJ2-1, with D perhaps matching TRBD1 (6 bases). The sequenced material came from memory CD8+ T cells sorted from blood. Stated subset: CD45RO+ cells pooled with CCR7-negative TemRA cells. The origin of this receptor is a man in his thirties or forties in good health. CDR3 region: CASSPRQVGAAPLVNEQFF. DNA for the CDR3: TGTGCCAGCAGTCCTCGACAGGTTGGCGCCGCTCCTTTAGTGAATGAGCAGTTCTTC.